The 13 T cell receptor beta chains in this list originate from one sample, sequenced in a study of T cell responses to AZD1222 COVID-19 vaccine. Profiling relied on immunoSEQ multiplex PCR, and the TCRdb table lists in-frame clones only, not all of them. Of roughly 150,000 clones listed, 92% were seen once; the top ten hold around 1%. Sequenced material: peripheral blood, taken 28 days after the second AZD1222 dose. The receptor set was obtained from an adult who received the AZD1222 COVID-19 vaccine.

This chain uses TRBV4-1 with TRBJ1-6; no firm D call. This CDR3 is built from 15 residues. Per the germline V gene, CDR1 is MGHRA and CDR2 is YSYEKL. Trimming pared 0 bases from V and 5 bases from J, leaving 8 bases between. CDR3 sequence (DNA): TGCGCCAGCAGCCAAGATACCACAGATAATTCACCCCTCCACTTT. Protein product: CASSQDTTDNSPLHF.

The chain has TRBV2 and TRBJ1-2; TRBD1 might be the D (5 bases). The CDR3 has 16 residues. The V gene lost 2 bases and the J gene lost 4 bases, with 17 bases spanning the gap. Germline loops: CDR1 SNHLY, CDR2 FYNNEI. Here the CDR3 reads CASSETPGGRIYGYTF. The CDR3 coding sequence is TGTGCCAGCAGTGAAACCCCCGGGGGTCGTATCTATGGCTACACCTTC.

This clone was found once. The chain combines TRBV5-4 with TRBJ2-3; 8 nucleotides agree with TRBD1. CDR3 length: 14 amino acids. Germline trimming cut 4 bases from V and 3 bases from J; bases unmatched to any gene: 4. Germline V gene lookup returns CDR1 SGHNT and CDR2 YYREEE (reference sequence). The CDR3 reads CASSITGGTDTQYF. The CDR3 nucleotides are TGTGCCAGCAGCATAACAGGGGGTACAGATACGCAGTATTTT.

The chain has TRBV12-3 or TRBV12-4 and TRBJ2-1; D remains ambiguous. This CDR3 region has 13 residues. Trimming pared 7 bases from V and 5 bases from J, leaving 12 bases between. The chain's CDR3 is CASTSPPNNEQFF. Here the CDR3 DNA reads TGTGCCAGCACCTCCCCACCCAACAATGAGCAGTTCTTC.

This sequence joins TRBV6-5 and TRBJ1-2; D gene uncertain. CDR3 size: 13 residues. CDR1 MNHEY and CDR2 SVGAGI come from the germline V gene. V was pared by 6 bases and J by 8 bases, with 16 bases between. The CDR3 DNA sequence: TGTGCCAGCAGCTCGACCGGGGTTGGGGGCTACACCTTC. This codes for CASSSTGVGGYTF.

The rearrangement joins TRBV27 to TRBJ1-6; D is perhaps TRBD1 (5 bases). From germline, CDR1 is MNHEY and CDR2 SMNVEV (reference sequence). The CDR3 loop spans 12 amino acids. The V gene lost 4 bases and the J gene lost 7 bases, with 5 bases spanning the gap. CDR3 region: CASSWGNSPLHF. CDR3 coding DNA: TGTGCCAGCAGTTGGGGGAATTCACCCCTCCACTTT.

The gene calls are TRBV27 and TRBJ1-1; no firm D call. Looked up from germline, CDR1 is MNHEY and CDR2 is SMNVEV (reference sequence). V was pared by 3 bases and J by 6 bases, with 14 bases between. The CDR3 consists of 14 residues. This CDR3 reads CASSFEGRIAEAFF. In DNA, the CDR3 is TGTGCCAGCAGTTTCGAGGGTCGGATCGCTGAAGCTTTCTTT.

The chain links TRBV7-6 to TRBJ1-1, with 9 bases that match TRBD1. The CDR3 covers 18 residues. In germline, CDR1 is SGHVS, CDR2 FNYEAQ. V trimming: 1 base; J trimming: 1 base; junction bases outside the gene matches: 10. CDR3 DNA sequence: TGTGCCAGCAGCTTAGATTGGGCCCGGGACAGGGCGAACACTGAAGCTTTCTTT. Protein: CASSLDWARDRANTEAFF.

The rearrangement links TRBV5-4 to TRBJ2-2; TRBD1 aligns across 7 bases. The CDR3 has 15 amino acids. The ends lost 4 bases at V and 6 bases at J; junction bases unmatched: 9. The V gene's germline CDR1 is SGHNT and CDR2 YYREEE (reference sequence). The CDR3 region has the DNA TGTGCCAGCAGCACAACAGGGGCCGGGGCCGGGGAGCTGTTTTTT. This codes for CASSTTGAGAGELFF.

V usage is TRBV10-3 and J usage is TRBJ1-1; D is perhaps TRBD1 (5 bases). Germline V gives CDR1 ENHRY, CDR2 SYGVKD. The V end lost 3 bases, the J end lost 1 base, and 15 bases lay between the germline ends. The CDR3 runs to 16 residues. The CDR3, as DNA: TGTGCCATCAGTGACCCCGGGGGGGGTTCGAACACTGAAGCTTTCTTT. It yields the protein CAISDPGGGSNTEAFF.

This chain joins TRBV25-1 and TRBJ1-2, with D perhaps matching TRBD1 (6 bases). This CDR3 comprises 13 residues. The germline CDR1 and CDR2 sequences are MGHDK and SYGVNS. V lost 3 bases, J lost 5 bases, and 10 bases lay in between. The CDR3, as DNA: TGTGCCAGCAGTGATGGGGGGCTTTATGGCTACACCTTC. Its translation: CASSDGGLYGYTF.

V gene TRBV9 combines with J gene TRBJ1-1; D not certain. This CDR3 has 13 residues. In germline, CDR1 is SGDLS, CDR2 YYNGEE. Deletions cut 4 bases from V and 6 bases from J, with 13 bases between. As DNA, the CDR3 is TGTGCCAGCAGCAAAGTGGAGCGCTCTGAAGCTTTCTTT. It specifies CASSKVERSEAFF. The full variable domain, completed using reference TRBV9 and TRBJ1-1, is DSGVTQTPKHLITATGQRVTLRCSPRSGDLSVYWYQQSLDQGLQFLIQYYNGEERAKGNILERFSAQQFPDLHSELNLSSLELGDSALYFCASSKVERSEAFFGQGTRLTVV.

The chain combines TRBV4-1 with TRBJ1-5; D ambiguous. The germline V gene encodes CDR1 MGHRA and CDR2 YSYEKL. The CDR3 spans 16 residues. V was cut by 0 bases and J by 3 bases, with 12 bases left in between. The CDR3 nucleotides are TGCGCCAGCAGCCAAGATCGGGCGGGTGACAATCAGCCCCAGCATTTT. Protein sequence: CASSQDRAGDNQPQHF.